The T cell receptor beta chain described here comes from a study of early T cells in non-severe SARS-CoV-2 infection. The wider study: Unsorted whole-blood RNA was sequenced in bulk, leaving chains unpaired.

The CDR3 extends over 13 amino acids. CDR1 is MNHEY and CDR2 is SVGAGI in the germline V gene. V was pared by 0 bases and J by 6 bases, with 6 bases between. In the library, individual cDNA molecules carried attached unique molecular identifiers. TCRdb itself ran the 5' RACE reads through MiXCR, one entry per CDR3 protein. The profile shows around 25,000 distinct CDR3 sequences, over 2.5% of them singletons. The study's findings and limits: Anti-spike CD8 specificities were favored by VDJdb matching, whose results missed private and CD4 specificities.

This clonotype has ten or more counts. The antigen is not known. The receptor was isolated from an adult who was a healthcare worker with PCR-confirmed SARS-CoV-2 infection or an uninfected control (not recorded which). Sequenced sample: whole blood. The chain combines TRBV6-5 with TRBJ1-5; D is ambiguous. Written as DNA, the CDR3 is TGTGCCAGCAGTTACTCCCGCGGTCAGCCCCAGCATTTT. Amino acids: CASSYSRGQPQHF.